Below are 10 T cell receptor beta chains sequenced from a single sample in a study of long-term antiretroviral therapy in people with HIV. It was version v3.0 of the immunoSEQ assay that was run at survey level. Only in-frame clones appear in the TCRdb table, and some are missing; sequencing was by immunoSEQ multiplex PCR. This table holds around 21,000 clones, roughly four fifths found once. This specimen consisted of unsorted PBMCs, obtained 1.5 years after starting antiretroviral therapy. The receptors shown here come from a man between 25 and 39 years old with HIV.

The chain is built from TRBV19 and TRBJ2-7, with D hard to call. The CDR3 extends over 11 amino acids. Germline lookup yields CDR1 LNHDA and CDR2 SQIVND (reference sequence). The germline V and J ends were trimmed by 4 bases and 3 bases, with 4 bases remaining between them. The CDR3 nucleotides read TGTGCCAGTAGTAGGGGCTACGAGCAGTACTTC. Its protein product is CASSRGYEQYF.

The table lists this clone with a few counts. The chain uses TRBV5-6 and TRBJ2-7, with 8 bases identical to TRBD2. This CDR3 region has 15 residues. The trim removed 3 bases at V and 7 bases at J, leaving 12 bases unmatched. The germline V gene has CDR1 SGHDT and CDR2 YYEEEE. CDR3 loop: CASSSGGSALGEQYF. The CDR3 bases are TGTGCCAGCAGCTCGGGAGGGAGTGCTCTTGGGGAGCAGTACTTC.

This clone was counted a few times. J is TRBJ1-2 and V is TRBV2, with D perhaps TRBD1 (5 bases). Between the trimmed V and J ends, which lost 5 bases and 4 bases, there was a span of 8 bases. The CDR3 is 12 residues long. Per germline, CDR1 SNHLY and CDR2 FYNNEI. The CDR3 loop reads CASSPDSYGYTF. CDR3 DNA: TGTGCCAGCAGTCCAGACAGCTATGGCTACACCTTC.

The rearrangement links TRBV7-2 to TRBJ2-2; 9 nucleotides align to TRBD1. The V segment lost 5 bases and the J segment 4 bases; nucleotides outside the gene matches: 5. The CDR3 spans 15 residues. Germline V gives CDR1 SGHTA, CDR2 FQGNSA. In DNA form, the CDR3 reads TGTGCCAGCAGCAAGGACAGGGGAGGCACCGGGGAGCTGTTTTTT. Its protein is CASSKDRGGTGELFF.

This clone showed up just a few times. The chain has TRBV4-1 and TRBJ1-1; D unresolved. V was clipped by 3 bases and J by 1 base, with 9 bases between them. Germline lookup yields CDR1 MGHRA and CDR2 YSYEKL. The CDR3 runs 14 residues. The CDR3 coding sequence is TGCGCCAGCAGCCAGCCTACAGAGAACACTGAAGCTTTCTTT. Translating it yields CASSQPTENTEAFF.

This clone is labeled as medium-sized (0.01 to 0.1%). The chain combines TRBV28 with TRBJ1-4, with 8 nucleotides matching TRBD1. V lost 3 bases to trimming and J lost 3 bases; unmatched junction nucleotides: 3. The length of the CDR3 is 15 residues. Germline loops: CDR1 MDHEN, CDR2 SYDVKM. The CDR3 DNA reads TGTGCCAGCAGTTTTTCAGGGGGCCCTAATGAAAAACTGTTTTTT. This sequence encodes CASSFSGGPNEKLFF. Full variable domain (rest looked up from reference TRBV28 and TRBJ1-4): DVKVTQSSRYLVKRTGEKVFLECVQDMDHENMFWYRQDPGLGLRLIYFSYDVKMKEKGDIPEGYSVSREKKERFSLILESASTNQTSMYLCASSFSGGPNEKLFFGSGTQLSVL.

This clone was detected only once. This chain connects TRBV18 to TRBJ1-1; 9 nucleotides agree with TRBD1. The V gene's germline CDR1 is KGHSH and CDR2 LQKENI. V shed 5 bases, J shed 6 bases, and the junction held 4 bases outside the gene matches. The CDR3 extends over 13 amino acids. CDR3: CASSSGQGAEAFF. As DNA, the CDR3 is TGTGCCAGCTCATCGGGACAGGGCGCTGAAGCTTTCTTT.

This rearrangement joins TRBV7-9 to TRBJ2-1; D is unresolved. The CDR3 covers 12 residues. The V gene lost 2 bases and the J gene lost 8 bases, with 7 bases spanning the gap. The V gene's germline CDR1 is SEHNR and CDR2 FQNEAQ (reference sequence). The CDR3 here is CASSLIRDEQFF. CDR3 sequence (DNA): TGTGCCAGCAGCTTAATTCGCGATGAGCAGTTCTTC. The full variable domain, completed using reference TRBV7-9 and TRBJ2-1, is DTGVSQNPRHKITKRGQNVTFRCDPISEHNRLYWYRQTLGQGPEFLTYFQNEAQLEKSRLLSDRFSAERPKGSFSTLEIQRTEQGDSAMYLCASSLIRDEQFFGPGTRLTVL.

CDR3 sequence (DNA): TGTGCCAGCAGCTGGGGACAGGGAGGTCGGAGTGGGGAAAAACTGTTTTTT. This sequence encodes CASSWGQGGRSGEKLFF. The J gene is TRBJ1-4, the V gene TRBV5-4, with TRBD1 matching over 9 bases. J was trimmed by 8 bases and V by 3 bases; bases with no gene match: 14. The germline gives CDR1 SGHNT, CDR2 YYREEE (reference sequence). This CDR3 has 17 residues. The full variable domain, rest sourced from reference TRBV5-4 and TRBJ1-4, is ETGVTQSPTHLIKTRGQQVTLRCSSQSGHNTVSWYQQALGQGPQFIFQYYREEENGRGNFPPRFSGLQFPNYSSELNVNALELDDSALYLCASSWGQGGRSGEKLFFGSGTQLSVL.

The V call is TRBV7-2, the J call TRBJ1-5; D unclear. The length of the CDR3 is 15 residues. The V end lost 1 base, the J end lost 10 bases, and 17 bases lay between the germline ends. The germline V gene encodes CDR1 SGHTA and CDR2 FQGNSA. This CDR3 is CASSLEGIGSEPQHF. For the CDR3, the DNA is TGTGCCAGCAGCTTAGAAGGGATCGGGTCAGAACCCCAGCATTTT.